Listed below are T cell receptor beta chains from one sample, sequenced in a study of T cell responses to AZD1222 COVID-19 vaccine. Sequencing was performed with immunoSEQ multiplex PCR; in TCRdb, only in-frame clones are kept and a portion is missing. This table has 15,000 to 18,000 clones, about nine tenths appearing once. Sequenced material: peripheral blood, taken 28 days after the second AZD1222 dose. The source is an adult who received the AZD1222 COVID-19 vaccine. The CDR3 runs from the conserved cysteine through the conserved F or W.

j_gene: TRBJ2-7
v_gene: TRBV7-2
CDR3aa: CASSSNPGAPYEQYF

j_gene: TRBJ1-1
v_gene: TRBV6-6
CDR3aa: CASSYERGTEAFF

j_gene: TRBJ2-7
v_gene: TRBV4-2
CDR3aa: CASSQDRASARYEQYF

j_gene: TRBJ1-3
v_gene: TRBV29-1
CDR3aa: CSVVRGSGNTIYF

j_gene: TRBJ2-6
v_gene: TRBV5-1
CDR3aa: CASSLGQGKAGANVLTF

j_gene: TRBJ1-1
v_gene: TRBV7-3
CDR3aa: CASSSNTVSEAFF

j_gene: TRBJ2-1
v_gene: TRBV25-1
CDR3aa: CASRSYNEQFF

j_gene: TRBJ2-5
v_gene: TRBV5-6
CDR3aa: CASSRDRGETQYF

j_gene: TRBJ2-7
v_gene: TRBV19
CDR3aa: CASTTPGTMDEQYF

j_gene: TRBJ1-3
v_gene: TRBV28
CDR3aa: CASSRTGAAGNTIYF

j_gene: TRBJ1-6
v_gene: TRBV27
CDR3aa: CASSQFISSYNSPLHF

j_gene: TRBJ2-2
v_gene: TRBV7-3
CDR3aa: CASSRGLNTGELFF

j_gene: TRBJ2-1
v_gene: TRBV3-1/TRBV3-2
CDR3aa: CASSPPGVRGYNEQFF

j_gene: TRBJ2-3
v_gene: TRBV14
CDR3aa: CASSQATSGSTDTQYF

j_gene: TRBJ2-1
v_gene: TRBV5-5
CDR3aa: CASSPEDNEQFF

j_gene: TRBJ2-1
v_gene: TRBV6-5
CDR3aa: CASLRGPVGDEQFF

j_gene: TRBJ1-5
v_gene: TRBV7-9
CDR3aa: CASSPTGDRNQPQHF

j_gene: TRBJ2-3
v_gene: TRBV29-1
CDR3aa: CSVEFGGGTDTQYF

j_gene: TRBJ2-2
v_gene: TRBV28
CDR3aa: CASAIRGELFF

j_gene: TRBJ2-4
v_gene: TRBV7-2
CDR3aa: CASSRLAGEVKNIQYF

j_gene: TRBJ2-1
v_gene: TRBV2
CDR3aa: CASSVQSRDYEQFF

j_gene: TRBJ2-5
v_gene: TRBV7-9
CDR3aa: CASSIRQGSETQYF

j_gene: TRBJ1-6
v_gene: TRBV28
CDR3aa: CASREQGPNSPLHF

j_gene: TRBJ1-2
v_gene: TRBV28
CDR3aa: CASTPPSAVDGYTF

j_gene: TRBJ2-5
v_gene: TRBV7-2
CDR3aa: CASSFSTGETQYF

j_gene: TRBJ1-6
v_gene: TRBV28
CDR3aa: CASRGGWRQRQYNSPLHF

j_gene: TRBJ2-7
v_gene: TRBV21-1
CDR3aa: CASSKTFQGDSTYEQYF

j_gene: TRBJ1-1
v_gene: TRBV10-1
CDR3aa: CASSERTGPLNTEAFF

j_gene: TRBJ1-3
v_gene: TRBV6-5
CDR3aa: CASSSRDRGSGNTIYF

j_gene: TRBJ2-7
v_gene: TRBV6-5
CDR3aa: CASKQTGGVREQYF

j_gene: TRBJ1-6
v_gene: TRBV7-6
CDR3aa: CASKLRGTAQGPLHF

j_gene: TRBJ1-2
v_gene: TRBV7-9
CDR3aa: CASSLDGDGYTF

j_gene: TRBJ2-3
v_gene: TRBV28
CDR3aa: CASSLTGEGFTDTQYF

j_gene: TRBJ1-1
v_gene: TRBV18
CDR3aa: CASSPELEDEAFF

j_gene: TRBJ2-5
v_gene: TRBV12-5
CDR3aa: CASGLVGGAQETQYF

j_gene: TRBJ1-5
v_gene: TRBV6-5
CDR3aa: CASSTSRLQPQHF

j_gene: TRBJ2-2
v_gene: TRBV5-4
CDR3aa: CASSSPSPGGELFF

j_gene: TRBJ2-7
v_gene: TRBV2
CDR3aa: CASLRDASYEQYF

j_gene: TRBJ1-2
v_gene: TRBV24-1
CDR3aa: CATSPGTANNYGYTF

j_gene: TRBJ2-1
v_gene: TRBV7-2
CDR3aa: CASSLTRSPSHNEQFF

j_gene: TRBJ1-1
v_gene: TRBV28
CDR3aa: CASSTPVAGGTEAFF

j_gene: TRBJ2-7
v_gene: TRBV28
CDR3aa: CASRTIGQGRHNEQYF

j_gene: TRBJ2-3
v_gene: TRBV27
CDR3aa: CASSPRITDTQYF